This T cell receptor beta chain emerged from a study of blood T cell repertoires in COVID-19. Overall study context: Sites across the United States, Italy and Spain contributed samples from acute and convalescent COVID-19.

Patients of the Seattle cohort, enrolled during active infection, were followed longitudinally. Some clones are missing from TCRdb's copy, which holds only in-frame ones; the method was immunoSEQ multiplex PCR. The sample holds 170,000 or so clones, around 87% seen once. Germline V gene sequence: CDR1 MGHRA, CDR2 YSYEKL. The CDR3 covers 17 residues. V was pared by 4 bases and J by 7 bases, with 11 bases of the junction left unmatched. The sequence was obtained from a man aged 60 to 69 with COVID-19, enrolled during active disease. This chain links TRBV4-1 with TRBJ2-1; 12 nucleotides agree with TRBD2. The sample taken for sequencing was peripheral blood. This CDR3 reads CASSPKSGTSGLNEQFF. CDR3 in DNA: TGCGCCAGCAGCCCAAAATCCGGGACTAGCGGGTTGAATGAGCAGTTCTTC.